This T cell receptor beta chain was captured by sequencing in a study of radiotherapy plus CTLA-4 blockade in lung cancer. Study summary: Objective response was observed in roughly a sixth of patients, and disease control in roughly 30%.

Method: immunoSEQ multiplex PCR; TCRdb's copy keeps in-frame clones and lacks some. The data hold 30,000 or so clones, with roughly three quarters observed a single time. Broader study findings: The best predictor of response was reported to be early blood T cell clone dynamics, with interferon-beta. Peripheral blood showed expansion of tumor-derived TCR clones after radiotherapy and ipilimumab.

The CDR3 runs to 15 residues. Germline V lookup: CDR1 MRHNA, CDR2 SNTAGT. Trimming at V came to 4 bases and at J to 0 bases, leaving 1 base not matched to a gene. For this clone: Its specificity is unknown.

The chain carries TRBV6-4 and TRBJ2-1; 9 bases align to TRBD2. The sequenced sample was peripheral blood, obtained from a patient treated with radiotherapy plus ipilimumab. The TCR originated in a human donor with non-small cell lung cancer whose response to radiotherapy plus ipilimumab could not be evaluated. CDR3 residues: CASSVSGSSYNEQFF. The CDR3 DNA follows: TGTGCCAGCAGTGTTAGCGGGAGCTCCTACAATGAGCAGTTCTTC.